This is a list of T cell receptor beta chains from one sample in a study of cytomegalovirus exposure and HLA in healthy donors. Sequenced by immunoSEQ multiplex PCR; TCRdb stores in-frame clones only, minus some. Of over 110,000 clones in the sample, about 80% were seen once. The specimen sequenced was PBMCs. The receptors originated from a middle-aged woman in good health and CMV-seropositive. Both conserved end residues are part of each CDR3. A D gene is named only where the DNA matches it firmly. Expanded clones are given a class, and other clones once, few, many or no size at all.

V gene	clone size	D gene	J gene	CDR3 DNA	CDR3 protein
TRBV5-1	NA	TRBD1	TRBJ1-1	TGCGCCAGCAGCTTGGGGCCGGGACAGGGTTGGACTGAAGCTTTCTTT	CASSLGPGQGWTEAFF
TRBV28	NA	TRBD1	TRBJ2-5	TGTGCCAGCAGTTCACCGGGACAGGGGAGTCAAGAGACCCAGTACTTC	CASSSPGQGSQETQYF
TRBV30	NA	TRBD1	TRBJ1-3	TGTGCCTGGCGACCAAGGACAGGTGGTAACACCATATATTTT	CAWRPRTGGNTIYF
TRBV7-6	few	TRBD1	TRBJ2-2	TGTGCCAGCAGCTCACAGGGGGGGAACACCGGGGAGCTGTTTTTT	CASSSQGGNTGELFF
TRBV18	NA	NA	TRBJ1-4	TGTGCCAGCTCATCAGGGGCAACTAATGAAAAACTGTTTTTT	CASSSGATNEKLFF
TRBV28	NA	TRBD1	TRBJ1-2	TGTGCCAGCAGTCCAGGGGGAGTGGTAGATGGCTACACCTTC	CASSPGGVVDGYTF
TRBV5-4	NA	NA	TRBJ2-1	TGTGCCAGCAGCTTGGAGCTAGCCTATGAGCAGTTCTTC	CASSLELAYEQFF
TRBV6-6	NA	TRBD1	TRBJ1-6	TGTGCCAGCAGCCTCCAGGGGGCCGGCGGTTCACCCCTCCACTTT	CASSLQGAGGSPLHF
TRBV6-5	NA	NA	TRBJ1-2	TGTGCCAGCAGTTACTCGGCCAGGGCGGACTATGGCTACACCTTC	CASSYSARADYGYTF
TRBV30	NA	NA	TRBJ2-7	TGTGCCTGGAGCCAGACTGCCTACGAGCAGTACTTC	CAWSQTAYEQYF
TRBV7-2	NA	NA	TRBJ1-4	TGTGCCAGCAGCTTCTTCGGAACTAATGAAAAACTGTTTTTT	CASSFFGTNEKLFF
TRBV27	few	NA	TRBJ2-5	TGTGCCAGCAGTCCCAGAACAGGGAAAGAGACCCAGTACTTC	CASSPRTGKETQYF
TRBV2	NA	TRBD2	TRBJ2-1	TGTGCCAGCAGACCGGGACTAGCGGCTTACAATGAGCAGTTCTTC	CASRPGLAAYNEQFF
TRBV7-7	NA	NA	TRBJ2-5	TGTGCTAGCAGCTTAGTGAGTGATCAAGAGACCCAGTACTTC	CASSLVSDQETQYF
TRBV29-1	NA	NA	TRBJ2-3	TGCAGCGTTGAGTCCGGGACAGATACGCAGTATTTT	CSVESGTDTQYF
TRBV27	NA	NA	TRBJ2-3	TGTGCCAGCAGTTTAAGGGTAGCGTCGGAGGTCCCAGATACGCAGTATTTT	CASSLRVASEVPDTQYF
TRBV15	NA	NA	TRBJ1-4	TGTGCCACCAGCAGAGTCAGGGACTCTAATGAAAAACTGTTTTTT	CATSRVRDSNEKLFF
TRBV7-9	once	NA	TRBJ2-3	TGTGCCAGCAGCCCCCTCGGACTCTCCCAAGATACGCAGTATTTT	CASSPLGLSQDTQYF
TRBV27	few	TRBD2	TRBJ2-1	TGTGCCAGCAGTGGAGCTAGCGGGAGGGTGTTTAATGAGCAGTTCTTC	CASSGASGRVFNEQFF
TRBV4-1	NA	TRBD1	TRBJ2-3	TGCGCCAGCAGCCCTGGGCCGGGACAGGGGCGGAATACGCAGTATTTT	CASSPGPGQGRNTQYF
TRBV21-1	NA	NA	TRBJ1-1	TGTGCCAGCGAGTATCAAGCGGCTGAAGCTTTCTTT	CASEYQAAEAFF
TRBV28	NA	NA	TRBJ1-1	TGTGCCAGCAGTTTATTTGGCCCGAACACTGAAGCTTTCTTT	CASSLFGPNTEAFF